Below are 9 T cell receptor beta chains sequenced from a single sample in a study of blood T cell repertoires in COVID-19. Profiled with immunoSEQ multiplex PCR; TCRdb holds only in-frame clones, not every one. The repertoire holds some 140,000 clones, about four fifths seen once, with less than 15% in the top ten. Sequencing input: peripheral blood. These receptors were collected from an elderly man with acute or convalescent COVID-19.

This clone was counted once. This sequence joins TRBV28 and TRBJ2-5, with D unclear. Trimming took off 2 bases at V and 7 bases at J, with 5 bases between the two ends. Germline V gene data show CDR1 as MDHEN and CDR2 as SYDVKM. This CDR3 region has 11 residues. The CDR3, as DNA: TGTGCCAGCAGTTTAGCAGGGACCCAGTACTTC. Protein sequence: CASSLAGTQYF.

The V call is TRBV10-3, the J call TRBJ2-2; 7 bases map to TRBD2. This CDR3 spans 14 amino acids. Trimming took 5 bases from V and 1 from J; bases not matched to a gene: 1. Per germline, CDR1 ENHRY and CDR2 SYGVKD. CDR3 in DNA: TGTGCCATCAGTACTAGCGAGAACACCGGGGAGCTGTTTTTT. Protein sequence: CAISTSENTGELFF.

The chain uses TRBV9 and TRBJ1-1; no definite D call. Germline CDR1 SGDLS, CDR2 YYNGEE. V lost 2 bases and J 2 bases, leaving 7 bases between the germline ends. The CDR3 runs to 13 residues. DNA for the CDR3: TGTGCCAGCAGCGTTGGGCCTAACACTGAAGCTTTCTTT. It yields the protein CASSVGPNTEAFF.

This clone was recorded only once. This chain connects TRBV7-9 to TRBJ2-7; TRBD1 is a possible D gene (5 bases). The CDR3 runs to 13 residues. Germline V lookup: CDR1 SEHNR, CDR2 FQNEAQ (reference sequence). Trimming removed 5 bases at V and 5 bases at J, with 13 bases between. CDR3 region: CASSQGSANEQYF. The CDR3 region has the DNA TGTGCCAGCAGCCAGGGCAGTGCCAACGAGCAGTACTTC.

The rearrangement links TRBV6-4 to TRBJ2-1; maybe TRBD1 (6 bases). The CDR3 runs 13 residues. The germline V gene has CDR1 MRHNA and CDR2 SNTAGT. The germline V and J ends were trimmed by 2 bases and 8 bases, with 10 bases remaining between them. The CDR3 DNA is TGTGCCAGCAGTGACCGGTCAGGGGATGAGCAGTTCTTC. It yields the protein CASSDRSGDEQFF.

V is TRBV7-2 and J is TRBJ2-3, with 9 bases that match TRBD1. J gave up 6 bases and V 5 bases, and 6 bases lay outside the gene matches. This CDR3 has 14 amino acids. Germline V lookup: CDR1 SGHTA, CDR2 FQGNSA. DNA of the CDR3: TGTGCCAGCAGCCCTCAGGGGACAGGGGATACGCAGTATTTT. Translating gives CASSPQGTGDTQYF.

The J gene is TRBJ2-5, the V gene TRBV28, with TRBD2 identical over 12 bases. The CDR3 has 16 residues. The germline CDR1 and CDR2 sequences are MDHEN and SYDVKM. Germline trimming cut 2 bases from V and 0 bases from J; bases unmatched to any gene: 1. The CDR3 bases are TGTGCCAGCAGTTTACGGACTAGCGGGGACCAAGAGACCCAGTACTTC. Amino acids: CASSLRTSGDQETQYF. The variable domain in full, with the rest retrieved from reference TRBV28 and TRBJ2-5, is DVKVTQSSRYLVKRTGEKVFLECVQDMDHENMFWYRQDPGLGLRLIYFSYDVKMKEKGDIPEGYSVSREKKERFSLILESASTNQTSMYLCASSLRTSGDQETQYFGPGTRLLVL.

CDR3 protein: CASSFVDRGNSPLHF. CDR3 bases: TGTGCCAGCAGTTTTGTGGACAGGGGGAATTCACCCCTCCACTTT. V usage is TRBV28 and J usage is TRBJ1-6, with 10 bases lining up with TRBD1. The germline CDR1 and CDR2 sequences are MDHEN and SYDVKM. J was trimmed by 7 bases and V by 3 bases; bases with no gene match: 3. This CDR3 comprises 15 residues. Variable domain in full (rest from reference TRBV28 and TRBJ1-6): DVKVTQSSRYLVKRTGEKVFLECVQDMDHENMFWYRQDPGLGLRLIYFSYDVKMKEKGDIPEGYSVSREKKERFSLILESASTNQTSMYLCASSFVDRGNSPLHFGNGTRLTVT.

This clone was found once. V is TRBV3-1 (or the pseudogene TRBV3-2) and J is TRBJ1-6; TRBD1 agrees at 8 bases. V lost 4 bases to trimming and J lost 9 bases; unmatched junction nucleotides: 8. Germline CDR1 and CDR2: LGHDT and YNNKEL (reference sequence). CDR3 size: 15 residues. CDR3 sequence reads: CASSLSEDRASPLHF. CDR3 nucleotide sequence: TGTGCCAGCAGCCTTTCTGAGGACAGGGCTTCACCCCTCCACTTT.